The 24 T cell receptor beta chains listed next were all sequenced from one sample in a study of T-cell reconstitution after alpha-beta-depleted transplantation in children listed by TCRdb under 2016. The receptor library was made with PCR. Sequencing was performed on an Illumina HiSeq 2500. To normalize quantification of the TCRbeta repertoire, the TCR libraries were built with molecular barcoding that relied on unique molecular identifiers. TCRdb reanalyzed the raw reads on its own, using fastp at Q25 for trimming and MiXCR for clone calling, and kept in-frame beta chains. Rows are unified per CDR3 protein, each entry keeping the most common DNA and genes. In all, the sample holds over 150,000 distinct CDR3 sequences, and less than 8% of those were seen once. The ten largest clones take up over 2.5% of the sample. This specimen consisted of PBMCs from the stem cell graft donor, obtained from the stem cell graft. All receptors come from a human donor who donated a stem cell graft to a child with Wiskott-Aldrich syndrome.

In this sample, this clonotype turned up many times. The chain links TRBV9 to TRBJ2-1; 13 bases align to TRBD2. Losses at the gene ends were 0 bases for V and 6 bases for J; bases not matched to a gene: 6. This CDR3 contains 17 residues. The V gene's germline CDR1 is SGDLS and CDR2 YYNGEE. CDR3 amino acids: CASSVVGLAGSSNEQFF. Here the CDR3 DNA reads TGTGCCAGCAGCGTAGTGGGACTAGCGGGATCTTCCAATGAGCAGTTCTTC.

V usage is TRBV28 and J usage is TRBJ2-7, with unresolved D. Germline V CDR1 and CDR2: MDHEN, SYDVKM. V was cut by 3 bases and J by 5 bases, with 17 bases left in between. The CDR3 totals 15 residues. The DNA for the CDR3 is TGTGCCAGCAGTTTCCCGACATTTGGCAGCGACGAGCAGTACTTC. Translating it yields CASSFPTFGSDEQYF.

This clonotype was recorded at least ten times. The rearrangement joins TRBV27 to TRBJ1-5; TRBD1 matches 9 bases. CDR3 length: 15 residues. V lost 4 bases, J lost 6 bases, and 7 bases stayed unmatched. In germline, CDR1 is MNHEY, CDR2 SMNVEV (reference sequence). CDR3 sequence reads: CASSSLDRGIQPQHF. DNA of the CDR3: TGTGCCAGCAGTTCTTTGGACAGGGGTATTCAGCCCCAGCATTTT.

To note about this clonotype: One base away lies a much larger clone, so this may be a sequencing read error. V gene TRBV3-1 combines with J gene TRBJ2-1; 10 positions agree with TRBD2. Trimming cost V 7 bases and J 8 bases; bases outside gene matches: 11. CDR3 length equals 15 residues. CDR1 LGHDT and CDR2 YNNKEL come from the germline V gene (reference sequence). The CDR3 sequence: CASIPSGRAMDEQFF. CDR3 bases: TGTGCCAGCATCCCGAGCGGGAGGGCCATGGATGAGCAGTTCTTC.

This clonotype was recorded at least ten times. The DNA of the CDR3 is TGCGCCAGCAGGGAGAGGCCGGGCGGGATAGACATTCAGTACTTC. As protein: CASRERPGGIDIQYF. The rearrangement uses TRBV5-1 and TRBJ2-4; tentatively, D is TRBD2 (6 bases). CDR3 length: 15 residues. Trimming pared 5 bases from V and 8 bases from J, leaving 20 bases between. The germline gives CDR1 SGHRS, CDR2 YFSETQ.

The table lists this clonotype with a few counts. The V and J genes are TRBV24-1 and TRBJ1-2, with 7 positions matching TRBD1. This CDR3 comprises 18 residues. Losses at the gene ends were 4 bases for V and 1 base for J; bases not matched to a gene: 14. Germline lookup yields CDR1 KGHDR and CDR2 SFDVKD. The CDR3: CATSERRTGNTINYGYTF. DNA for the CDR3: TGTGCCACCAGTGAACGCCGGACAGGCAACACCATTAACTATGGCTACACCTTC.

This clonotype showed up many times. J is TRBJ2-2 and V is TRBV20-1; unclear D gene. This CDR3 is built from 16 residues. Germline CDR1 reads DFQATT; CDR2 reads SNEGSKA (reference sequence). Trimming took off 0 bases at V and 3 bases at J, with 14 bases between the two ends. CDR3 amino acids: CSARDYGRSHTGELFF. The CDR3 DNA reads TGCAGTGCTAGAGATTATGGACGGTCTCACACCGGGGAGCTGTTTTTT.

This clonotype was counted at least ten times. The chain carries TRBV29-1 and TRBJ2-1; 8 bases align to TRBD2. With 6 bases clipped from V and 7 bases from J, the junction kept 14 bases outside the gene matches. The germline CDR1 and CDR2 sequences are SQVTM and ANQGSEA. This CDR3 comprises 15 residues. The CDR3 is CSVSKLAVFSNEQFF. The CDR3 bases are TGCAGCGTATCTAAACTAGCGGTCTTCTCAAATGAGCAGTTCTTC.

This chain links TRBV30 with TRBJ1-2, with 10 bases that match TRBD1. The J segment lost 6 bases and the V segment lost 1 base, leaving 2 bases of the junction unmatched. Germline lookup yields CDR1 GTSNPN and CDR2 SVGIG (reference sequence). The CDR3 sequence is 13 residues long. The chain's CDR3 is CAWSAGQGHGYTF. Here the CDR3 DNA reads TGTGCCTGGAGTGCGGGACAGGGGCATGGCTACACCTTC.

This clonotype was picked up many times. This chain links TRBV29-1 with TRBJ2-4, with D possibly being TRBD2 (6 bases). Trimming cost V 4 bases and J 0 bases, with 13 bases left between them. The CDR3 runs to 15 residues. CDR1 is SQVTM and CDR2 is ANQGSEA in the germline V gene. The CDR3 DNA follows: TGCAGCGTTGGGGGGGAGCCTCTAGCCAAAAACATTCAGTACTTC. Its translation: CSVGGEPLAKNIQYF. Using reference TRBV29-1 and TRBJ2-4 for the parts outside the CDR3, the full variable domain is SAVISQKPSRDICQRGTSLTIQCQVDSQVTMMFWYRQQPGQSLTLIATANQGSEATYESGFVIDKFPISRPNLTFSTLTVSNMSPEDSSIYLCSVGGEPLAKNIQYFGAGTRLSVL.

This clonotype was seen a few times. The chain joins TRBV20-1 to TRBJ1-5; 10 nucleotides agree with TRBD1. The CDR3 consists of 16 residues. Trimming took 3 bases from V and 4 from J; bases not matched to a gene: 9. Germline-derived CDR1 and CDR2 are DFQATT and SNEGSKA (reference sequence). CDR3 region: CSASEGDRGGNQPQHF. CDR3 bases: TGCAGTGCTAGCGAAGGGGACAGGGGAGGAAATCAGCCCCAGCATTTT.

This clonotype was seen a handful of times. V gene TRBV7-8 combines with J gene TRBJ1-5; no reliable D call. CDR1 is SGHVS, CDR2 FQNEAQ, per germline. This CDR3 region has 15 residues. Between the trimmed V and J ends, which lost 1 base and 2 bases, there was a span of 9 bases. The CDR3 loop is CASSLEESRNQPQHF. Written as DNA, the CDR3 is TGTGCCAGCAGCTTAGAAGAAAGCCGCAATCAGCCCCAGCATTTT.

The chain links TRBV7-9 to TRBJ1-1; possible D gene TRBD1, 5 bases. Trimming shortened V by 10 bases and J by 0 bases, and 9 bases separated the two germline ends. The CDR3 has 12 amino acids. Looked up from germline, CDR1 is SEHNR and CDR2 is FQNEAQ (reference sequence). CDR3 DNA sequence: TGTGCCACTCTAGGGGTGAACACTGAAGCTTTCTTT. It specifies CATLGVNTEAFF.

This clonotype appeared a few times. The rearrangement uses TRBV20-1 and TRBJ1-1, with 10 bases fitting TRBD1. The trim removed 7 bases at V and 3 bases at J, leaving 8 bases unmatched. From germline, CDR1 is DFQATT and CDR2 SNEGSKA (reference sequence). This CDR3 is built from 14 residues. CDR3: CSDKPTGGHTEAFF. CDR3 bases: TGCAGTGATAAGCCGACAGGGGGCCACACTGAAGCTTTCTTT.

The rearrangement uses TRBV6-2 or TRBV6-3 and TRBJ2-2; 12 bases line up with TRBD2. V trimming: 7 bases; J trimming: 3 bases; junction bases outside the gene matches: 9. CDR1 is MNHEY, CDR2 SVGEGT, per germline. This CDR3 spans 17 amino acids. DNA for the CDR3: TGTGCCAGCACCCAGACTAGCGGGAGATCCGACACCGGGGAGCTGTTTTTT. Protein sequence: CASTQTSGRSDTGELFF.

This clonotype came up a few times. The chain combines TRBV7-9 with TRBJ1-1; 9 positions match TRBD1. Trimming cost V 6 bases and J 1 base; bases outside gene matches: 9. The CDR3 totals 16 residues. The germline CDR1 and CDR2 sequences are SEHNR and FQNEAQ (reference sequence). This CDR3 reads CASRPPGQGKNTEAFF. The CDR3 DNA is TGTGCCAGCAGACCTCCCGGACAGGGGAAGAACACTGAAGCTTTCTTT. Complete variable domain (other parts from reference TRBV7-9 and TRBJ1-1): DTGVSQNPRHKITKRGQNVTFRCDPISEHNRLYWYRQTLGQGPEFLTYFQNEAQLEKSRLLSDRFSAERPKGSFSTLEIQRTEQGDSAMYLCASRPPGQGKNTEAFFGQGTRLTVV.

This clonotype showed up many times. The chain recombines TRBV10-2 with TRBJ1-1; D is ambiguous. The CDR3 sequence is 13 residues long. The germline CDR1 and CDR2 sequences are WSHSY and SAAADI. Trimming left V 0 bases short and J 7 bases short, with 9 bases between. CDR3 sequence: CASSESTLYEAFF. CDR3 bases: TGCGCCAGCAGTGAGTCGACTCTATATGAAGCTTTCTTT.

This clonotype was counted many times. The V and J genes are TRBV20-1 and TRBJ1-5; maybe TRBD1 (6 bases). This CDR3 region has 14 residues. Germline CDR1 is DFQATT and CDR2 is SNEGSKA (reference sequence). The V gene lost 5 bases and the J gene lost 6 bases, with 17 bases spanning the gap. CDR3 protein: CSAVPPGASQPQHF. For the CDR3, the DNA is TGCAGTGCTGTCCCTCCGGGGGCGAGTCAGCCCCAGCATTTT.

This clonotype was detected many times. The rearrangement joins TRBV5-1 to TRBJ2-1; TRBD2 is a possible D gene (7 bases). The CDR3 runs 16 residues. V was shortened by 3 bases and J by 2 bases, with 15 bases between the two germline ends. CDR1 SGHRS and CDR2 YFSETQ come from the germline V gene. The CDR3 spells CASSWPWEGAYNEQFF. The CDR3 bases are TGCGCCAGCAGCTGGCCCTGGGAGGGGGCCTACAATGAGCAGTTCTTC.

At least ten counts were recorded for this clonotype. The rearrangement links TRBV7-2 to TRBJ2-1; D is possibly TRBD1 or TRBD2 (5 bases each). This CDR3 comprises 16 residues. Germline V gene sequence: CDR1 SGHTA, CDR2 FQGNSA. Trimming left V 6 bases short and J 4 bases short, with 19 bases between. The CDR3 coding sequence is TGTGCCAGCAGTAGGGCTGGGGGAACCTTTTACAATGAGCAGTTCTTC. This translates into CASSRAGGTFYNEQFF.

Ten or more counts support this clonotype. The chain uses TRBV4-1 and TRBJ2-2; D ambiguous. The CDR3 has 14 amino acids. Germline CDR1 is MGHRA and CDR2 is YSYEKL. V shed 5 bases and J shed 6 bases, with 13 bases lying between them. The CDR3 coding sequence is TGCGCCAGCAGCTACTTCCCGGATGCCGGGGAGCTGTTTTTT. As protein: CASSYFPDAGELFF.

There are many counts of this clonotype. The rearrangement links TRBV6-5 to TRBJ1-4; D is possibly TRBD1 (5 bases). In germline, CDR1 is MNHEY, CDR2 SVGAGI. CDR3 size: 13 residues. The V gene lost 6 bases and the J gene lost 10 bases, with 15 bases spanning the gap. The CDR3 reads CASSSQGAGKLFF. The DNA of the CDR3 is TGTGCCAGCAGCAGTCAGGGAGCGGGAAAACTGTTTTTT.

This clonotype was recorded many times. The chain links TRBV7-2 to TRBJ2-7, with D possibly matching TRBD2 (6 bases). CDR3 length equals 14 residues. Germline V CDR1 and CDR2: SGHTA, FQGNSA. With 1 base removed from V and 7 bases from J, the gap between germline ends came to 14 bases. In DNA form, the CDR3 reads TGTGCCAGCAGCTTAGACTCAGGTCGGGGGGAGCAGTACTTC. This gives the protein CASSLDSGRGEQYF.

Concerning this clonotype: Being one base from a much bigger clone, this may be a read error. The CDR3 sequence: CASSSPTVYGFTF. The CDR3 nucleotides read TGTGCCAGCAGTTCCCCGACAGTTTATGGCTTCACCTTC. The gene calls are TRBV28 and TRBJ1-2; tentatively, D is TRBD1 (5 bases). Germline V gene data show CDR1 as MDHEN and CDR2 as SYDVKM. This CDR3 region has 13 residues.